This entry describes one TCR beta chain. The data were obtained in a study of blood T cell repertoires in COVID-19. Whole-study context: T cells, B-cell-depleted T cells, or PBMCs provided the cDNA or gDNA that served as material.

V was pared by 4 bases and J by 0 bases, with 5 bases of the junction left unmatched. In germline, CDR1 is MNHEY, CDR2 SVGAGI. The CDR3 runs to 15 residues. How the authors handled the data: From reference gene primer amplification, estimates of nucleated cell counts were derived. Sequenced by immunoSEQ multiplex PCR; TCRdb stores in-frame clones only, minus some. That table is the source of V, J and clone size, and D and trimming were worked out from the DNA. The table has approximately 200,000 clones, 65% to 90% seen once. The genes are TRBV6-5 and TRBJ1-2, with 7 bases matching TRBD1. Source material: peripheral blood. The sequence was collected from a woman between 50 and 59 years old with acute or convalescent COVID-19. The chain's CDR3 is CASSLGQEANYGYTF. DNA for the CDR3: TGTGCCAGCAGTTTAGGACAGGAAGCTAACTATGGCTACACCTTC.